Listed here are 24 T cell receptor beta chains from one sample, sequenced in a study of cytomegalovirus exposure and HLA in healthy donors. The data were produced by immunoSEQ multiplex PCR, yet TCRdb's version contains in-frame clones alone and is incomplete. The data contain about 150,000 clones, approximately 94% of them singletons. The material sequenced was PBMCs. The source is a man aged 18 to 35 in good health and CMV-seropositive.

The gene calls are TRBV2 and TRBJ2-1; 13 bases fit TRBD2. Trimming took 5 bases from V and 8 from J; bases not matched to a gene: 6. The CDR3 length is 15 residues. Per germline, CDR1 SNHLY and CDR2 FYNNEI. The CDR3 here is CASSSLAGGPDEQFF. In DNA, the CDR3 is TGTGCCAGCAGTTCACTAGCGGGAGGGCCGGATGAGCAGTTCTTC.

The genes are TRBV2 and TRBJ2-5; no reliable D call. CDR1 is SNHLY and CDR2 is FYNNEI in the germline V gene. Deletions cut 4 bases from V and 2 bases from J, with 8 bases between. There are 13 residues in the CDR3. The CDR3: CASSGPAQETQYF. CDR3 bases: TGTGCCAGCAGTGGGCCCGCACAAGAGACCCAGTACTTC.

The CDR3 protein is CASSEGPNQPQHF. CDR3 nucleotide sequence: TGTGCCAGCAGTGAGGGCCCCAATCAGCCCCAGCATTTT. The chain joins TRBV2 to TRBJ1-5; D ambiguous. Between the trimmed V and J ends, which lost 3 bases and 3 bases, there was a span of 6 bases. The CDR3 extends over 13 amino acids. Germline lookup yields CDR1 SNHLY and CDR2 FYNNEI.

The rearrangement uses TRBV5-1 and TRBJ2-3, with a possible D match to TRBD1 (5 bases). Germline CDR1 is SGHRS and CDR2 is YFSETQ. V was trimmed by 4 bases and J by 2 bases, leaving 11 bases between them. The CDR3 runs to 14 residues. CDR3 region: CASSPDSSTDTQYF. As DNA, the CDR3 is TGCGCCAGCAGCCCTGACAGTTCCACAGATACGCAGTATTTT.

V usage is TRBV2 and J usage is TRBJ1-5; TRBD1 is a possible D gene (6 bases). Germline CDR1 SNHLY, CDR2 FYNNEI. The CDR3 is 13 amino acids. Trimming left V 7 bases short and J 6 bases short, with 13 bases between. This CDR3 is CASTGQTGQPQHF. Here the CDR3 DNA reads TGTGCCAGCACTGGACAGACGGGTCAGCCCCAGCATTTT.

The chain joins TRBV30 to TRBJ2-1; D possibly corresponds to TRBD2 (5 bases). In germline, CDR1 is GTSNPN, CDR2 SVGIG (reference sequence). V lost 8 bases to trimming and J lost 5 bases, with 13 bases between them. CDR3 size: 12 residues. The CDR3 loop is CAGKTRNNEQFF. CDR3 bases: TGTGCCGGAAAAACTAGGAACAATGAGCAGTTCTTC.

The CDR3 DNA sequence: TGCGCCAGCAGCCCCGCCCCGACAGGGAACTACCCCTACGAGCAGTACTTC. This codes for CASSPAPTGNYPYEQYF. This chain connects TRBV5-1 to TRBJ2-7, with 7 bases identical to TRBD1. The CDR3 totals 17 residues. The germline V gene has CDR1 SGHRS and CDR2 YFSETQ. V was clipped by 4 bases and J by 2 bases; unmatched bases: 15. Full variable domain (remainder filled in from reference TRBV5-1 and TRBJ2-7): KAGVTQTPRYLIKTRGQQVTLSCSPISGHRSVSWYQQTPGQGLQFLFEYFSETQRNKGNFPGRFSGRQFSNSRSEMNVSTLELGDSALYLCASSPAPTGNYPYEQYFGPGTRLTVT.

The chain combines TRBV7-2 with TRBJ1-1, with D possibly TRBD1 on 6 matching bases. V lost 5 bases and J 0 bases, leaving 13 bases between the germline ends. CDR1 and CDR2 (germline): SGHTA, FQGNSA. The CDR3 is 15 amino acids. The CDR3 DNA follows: TGTGCCAGCAGCGTCCGACAGGCGATGAACACTGAAGCTTTCTTT. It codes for CASSVRQAMNTEAFF.

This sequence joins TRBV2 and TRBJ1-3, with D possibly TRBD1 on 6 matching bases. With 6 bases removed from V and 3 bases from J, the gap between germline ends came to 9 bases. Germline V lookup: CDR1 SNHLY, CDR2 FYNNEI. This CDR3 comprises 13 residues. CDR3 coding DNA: TGTGCCAGCAGACGACAGGTTGGAAACACCATATATTTT. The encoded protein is CASRRQVGNTIYF.

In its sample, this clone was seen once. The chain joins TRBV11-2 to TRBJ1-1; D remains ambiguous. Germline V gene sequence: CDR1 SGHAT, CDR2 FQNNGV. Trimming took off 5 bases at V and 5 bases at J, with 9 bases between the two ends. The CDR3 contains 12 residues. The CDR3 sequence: CASSRRETEAFF. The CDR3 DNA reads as TGTGCCAGCAGCCGACGGGAGACTGAAGCTTTCTTT.

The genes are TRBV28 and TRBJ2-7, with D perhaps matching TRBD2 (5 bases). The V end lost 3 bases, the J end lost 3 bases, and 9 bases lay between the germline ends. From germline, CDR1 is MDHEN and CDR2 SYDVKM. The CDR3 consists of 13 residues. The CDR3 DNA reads TGTGCCAGCAGTTTCCGGGGTGGCTACGAGCAGTACTTC. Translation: CASSFRGGYEQYF.

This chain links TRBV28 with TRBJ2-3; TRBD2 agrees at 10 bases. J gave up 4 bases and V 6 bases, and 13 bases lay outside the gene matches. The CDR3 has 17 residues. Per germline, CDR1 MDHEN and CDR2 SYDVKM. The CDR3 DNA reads TGTGCCAGCAGGCGGGACGTAGCGGGAGGACGTTCAGATACGCAGTATTTT. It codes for CASRRDVAGGRSDTQYF. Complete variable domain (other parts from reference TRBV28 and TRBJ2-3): DVKVTQSSRYLVKRTGEKVFLECVQDMDHENMFWYRQDPGLGLRLIYFSYDVKMKEKGDIPEGYSVSREKKERFSLILESASTNQTSMYLCASRRDVAGGRSDTQYFGPGTRLTVL.

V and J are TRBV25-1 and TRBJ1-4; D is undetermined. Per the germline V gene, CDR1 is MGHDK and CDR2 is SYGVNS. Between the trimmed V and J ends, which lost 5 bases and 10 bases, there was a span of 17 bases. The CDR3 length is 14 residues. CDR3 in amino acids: CASSNRAIEGKLFF. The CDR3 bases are TGTGCCAGCAGTAACCGGGCGATTGAGGGAAAACTGTTTTTT.

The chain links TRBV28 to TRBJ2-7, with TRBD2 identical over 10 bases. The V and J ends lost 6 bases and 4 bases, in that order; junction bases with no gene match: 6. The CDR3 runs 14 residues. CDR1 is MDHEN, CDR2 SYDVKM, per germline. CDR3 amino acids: CASRAGLAHYEQYF. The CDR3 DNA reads TGTGCCAGCAGAGCGGGACTAGCGCATTACGAGCAGTACTTC.

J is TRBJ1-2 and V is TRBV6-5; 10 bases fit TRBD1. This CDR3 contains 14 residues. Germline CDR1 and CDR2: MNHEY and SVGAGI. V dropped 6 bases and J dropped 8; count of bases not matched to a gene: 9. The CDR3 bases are TGTGCCAGCAGGACAGGGGGCGGCCGAGGAGGCTACACCTTC. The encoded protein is CASRTGGGRGGYTF.

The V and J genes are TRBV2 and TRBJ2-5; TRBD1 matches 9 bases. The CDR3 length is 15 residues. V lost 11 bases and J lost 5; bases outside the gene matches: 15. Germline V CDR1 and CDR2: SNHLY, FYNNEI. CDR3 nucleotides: TGTGCCTCAACCCCCGGGGACAGGGTCGGGGAGACCCAGTACTTC. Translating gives CASTPGDRVGETQYF.

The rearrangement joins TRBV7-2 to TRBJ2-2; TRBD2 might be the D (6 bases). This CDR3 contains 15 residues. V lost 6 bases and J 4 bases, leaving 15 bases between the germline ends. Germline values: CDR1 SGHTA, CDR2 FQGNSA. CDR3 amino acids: CASSSLASGTGELFF. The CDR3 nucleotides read TGTGCCAGCAGTTCGCTAGCGTCGGGCACCGGGGAGCTGTTTTTT.

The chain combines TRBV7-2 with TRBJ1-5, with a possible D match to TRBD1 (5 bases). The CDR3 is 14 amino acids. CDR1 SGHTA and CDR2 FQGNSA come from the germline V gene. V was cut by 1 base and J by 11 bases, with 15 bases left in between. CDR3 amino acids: CASSLVRGGAAQHF. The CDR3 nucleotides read TGTGCCAGCAGCTTAGTAAGGGGAGGAGCAGCCCAGCATTTT.

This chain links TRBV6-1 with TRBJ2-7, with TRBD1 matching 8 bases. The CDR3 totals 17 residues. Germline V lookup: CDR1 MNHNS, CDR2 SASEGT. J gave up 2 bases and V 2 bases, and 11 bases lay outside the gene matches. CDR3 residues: CASSEFGRTGTAYEQYF. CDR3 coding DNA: TGTGCCAGCAGTGAATTCGGCAGGACAGGGACCGCCTACGAGCAGTACTTC.

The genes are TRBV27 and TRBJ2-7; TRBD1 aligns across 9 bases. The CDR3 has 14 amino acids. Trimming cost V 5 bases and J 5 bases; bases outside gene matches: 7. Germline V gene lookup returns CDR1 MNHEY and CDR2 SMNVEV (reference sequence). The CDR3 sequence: CASSPWTGANEQYF. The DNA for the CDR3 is TGTGCCAGCAGTCCCTGGACAGGGGCGAACGAGCAGTACTTC.

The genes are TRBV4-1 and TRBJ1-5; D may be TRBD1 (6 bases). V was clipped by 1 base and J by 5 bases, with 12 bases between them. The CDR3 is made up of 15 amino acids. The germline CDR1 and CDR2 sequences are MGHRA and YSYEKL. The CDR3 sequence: CASSQVRGFDQPQHF. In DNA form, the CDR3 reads TGCGCCAGCAGCCAAGTAAGGGGGTTTGATCAGCCCCAGCATTTT.

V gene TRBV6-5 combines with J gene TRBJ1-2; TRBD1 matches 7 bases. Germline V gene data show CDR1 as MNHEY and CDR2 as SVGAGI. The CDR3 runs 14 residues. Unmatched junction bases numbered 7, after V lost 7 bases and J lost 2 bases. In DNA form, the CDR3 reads TGTGCCAGCAAGACCGGGACAGACAACTATGGCTACACCTTC. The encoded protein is CASKTGTDNYGYTF.

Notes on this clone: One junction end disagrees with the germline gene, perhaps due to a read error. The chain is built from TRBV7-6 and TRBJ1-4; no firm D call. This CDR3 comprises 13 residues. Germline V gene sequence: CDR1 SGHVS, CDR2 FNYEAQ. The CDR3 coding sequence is TGTGCCAGCAGCCCTAGCGGTAATGAAAAGCTGTTTTTT. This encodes CASSPSGNEKLFF.

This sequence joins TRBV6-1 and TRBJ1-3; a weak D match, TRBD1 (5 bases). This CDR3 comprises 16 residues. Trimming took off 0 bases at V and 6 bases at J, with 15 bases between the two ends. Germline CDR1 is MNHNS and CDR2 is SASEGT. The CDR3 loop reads CASSEAGQILANTIYF. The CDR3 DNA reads TGTGCCAGCAGTGAAGCGGGGCAGATATTGGCAAACACCATATATTTT.